The table lists the clone carrying this T cell receptor (beta chain) with a count of one. The TCR beta repertoire was assessed by survey-level immunoSEQ sequencing. Sequenced by immunoSEQ multiplex PCR; TCRdb stores in-frame clones only, minus some. Among approximately 50,000 clones, over 85% were seen once, and the ten largest hold over 8.5%. V lost 7 bases and J lost 5; bases outside the gene matches: 6. The CDR3 covers 13 residues. CDR1 and CDR2 from the germline V gene are SQVTM and ANQGSEA. The rearrangement uses TRBV29-1 and TRBJ2-7; 12 bases line up with TRBD1. The specimen was PBMCs. The receptor comes from a man aged 35 to 55 with rheumatoid arthritis. The CDR3 reads CSATGTGGNEQYF. DNA for the CDR3: TGCAGCGCCACCGGGACAGGGGGCAACGAGCAGTACTTC.